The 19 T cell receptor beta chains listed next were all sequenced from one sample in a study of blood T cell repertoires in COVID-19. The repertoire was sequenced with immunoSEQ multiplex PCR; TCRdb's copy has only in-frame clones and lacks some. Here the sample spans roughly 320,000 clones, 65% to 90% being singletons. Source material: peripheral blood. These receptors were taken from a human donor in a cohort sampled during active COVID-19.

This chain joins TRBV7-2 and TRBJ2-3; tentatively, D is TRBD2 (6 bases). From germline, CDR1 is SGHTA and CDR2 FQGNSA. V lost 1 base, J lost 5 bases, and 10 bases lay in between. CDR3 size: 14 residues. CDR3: CASSLVNGGDTQYF. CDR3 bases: TGTGCCAGCAGCTTAGTCAACGGGGGAGATACGCAGTATTTT.

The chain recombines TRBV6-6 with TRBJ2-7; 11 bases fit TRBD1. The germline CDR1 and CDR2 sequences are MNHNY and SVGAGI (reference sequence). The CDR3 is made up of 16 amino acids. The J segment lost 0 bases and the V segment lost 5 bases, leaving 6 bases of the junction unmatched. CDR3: CASSTWDRGYSYEQYF. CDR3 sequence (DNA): TGTGCCAGCAGTACCTGGGACAGGGGGTACTCCTACGAGCAGTACTTC.

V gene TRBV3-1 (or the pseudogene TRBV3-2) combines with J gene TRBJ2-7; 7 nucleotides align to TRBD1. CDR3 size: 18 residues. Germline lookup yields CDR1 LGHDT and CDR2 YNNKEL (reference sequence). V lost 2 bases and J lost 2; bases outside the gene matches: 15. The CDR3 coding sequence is TGTGCCAGCAGCCAATTTCAATGGGGACAGAAGCTAACCTACGAGCAGTACTTC. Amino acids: CASSQFQWGQKLTYEQYF.

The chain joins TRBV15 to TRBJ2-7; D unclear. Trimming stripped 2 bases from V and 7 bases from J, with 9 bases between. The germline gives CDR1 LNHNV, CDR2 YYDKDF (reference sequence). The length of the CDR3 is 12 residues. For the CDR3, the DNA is TGTGCCACCAGCAGAATGTTGAGGGAGCAGTACTTC. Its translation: CATSRMLREQYF.

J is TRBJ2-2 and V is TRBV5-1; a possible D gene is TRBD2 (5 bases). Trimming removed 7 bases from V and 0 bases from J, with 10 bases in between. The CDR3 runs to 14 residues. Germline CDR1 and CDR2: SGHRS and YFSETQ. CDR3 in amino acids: CASSWGANTGELFF. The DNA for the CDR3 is TGCGCCAGCTCCTGGGGAGCGAACACCGGGGAGCTGTTTTTT.

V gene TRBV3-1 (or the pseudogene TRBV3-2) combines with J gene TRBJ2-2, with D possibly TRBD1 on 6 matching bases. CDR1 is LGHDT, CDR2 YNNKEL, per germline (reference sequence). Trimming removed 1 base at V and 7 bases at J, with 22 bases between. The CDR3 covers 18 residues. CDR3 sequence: CASSQARPPGEVFGELFF. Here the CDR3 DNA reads TGTGCCAGCAGCCAAGCAAGGCCGCCAGGGGAAGTGTTCGGGGAGCTGTTTTTT.

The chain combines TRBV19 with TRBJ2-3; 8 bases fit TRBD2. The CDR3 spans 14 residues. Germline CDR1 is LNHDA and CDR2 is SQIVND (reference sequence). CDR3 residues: CPPGRLAGRPAQYF. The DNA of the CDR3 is TGTCCACCAGGGCGTCTAGCGGGTCGCCCCGCGCAGTATTTT.

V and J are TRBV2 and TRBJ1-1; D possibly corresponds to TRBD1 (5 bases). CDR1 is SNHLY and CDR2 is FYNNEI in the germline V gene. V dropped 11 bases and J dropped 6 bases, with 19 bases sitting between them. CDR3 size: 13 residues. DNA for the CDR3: TGTGCCGGTTCGGGACTCTTACCTGCTGAAGCTTTCTTT. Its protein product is CAGSGLLPAEAFF.

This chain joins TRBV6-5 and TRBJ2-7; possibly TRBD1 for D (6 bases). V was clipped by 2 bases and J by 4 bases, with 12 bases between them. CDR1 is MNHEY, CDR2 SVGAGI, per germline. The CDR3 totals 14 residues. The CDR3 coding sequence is TGTGCCAGCAGTTACGGGACATTCGTTTACGAGCAGTACTTC. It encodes CASSYGTFVYEQYF.

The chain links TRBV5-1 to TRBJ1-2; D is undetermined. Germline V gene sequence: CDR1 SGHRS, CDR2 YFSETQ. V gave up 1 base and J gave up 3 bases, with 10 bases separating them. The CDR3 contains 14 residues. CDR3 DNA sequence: TGCGCCAGCAGCTTGCGAGGAGACCACTATGGCTACACCTTC. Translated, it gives CASSLRGDHYGYTF.

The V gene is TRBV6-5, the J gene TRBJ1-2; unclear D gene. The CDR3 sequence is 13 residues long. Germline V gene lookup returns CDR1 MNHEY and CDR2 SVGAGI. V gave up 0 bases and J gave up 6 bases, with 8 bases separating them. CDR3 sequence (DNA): TGTGCCAGCAGTTACTCCCCCAGGAATGGCTACACCTTC. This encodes CASSYSPRNGYTF.

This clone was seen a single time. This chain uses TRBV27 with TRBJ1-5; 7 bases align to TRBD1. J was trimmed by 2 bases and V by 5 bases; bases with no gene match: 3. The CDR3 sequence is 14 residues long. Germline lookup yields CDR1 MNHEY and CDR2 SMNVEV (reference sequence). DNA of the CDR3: TGTGCCAGCAGTCCAGGGACAGGCAATCAGCCCCAGCATTTT. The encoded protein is CASSPGTGNQPQHF.

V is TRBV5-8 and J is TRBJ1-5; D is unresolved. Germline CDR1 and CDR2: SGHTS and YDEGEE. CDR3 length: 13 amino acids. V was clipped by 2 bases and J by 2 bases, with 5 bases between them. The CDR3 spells CASSFRGNQPQHF. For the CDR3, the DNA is TGTGCCAGCAGCTTCCGAGGCAATCAGCCCCAGCATTTT.

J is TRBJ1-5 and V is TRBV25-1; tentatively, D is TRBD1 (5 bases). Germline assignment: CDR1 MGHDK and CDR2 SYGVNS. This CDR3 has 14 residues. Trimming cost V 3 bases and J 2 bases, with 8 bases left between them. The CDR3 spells CASSDTGGNQPQHF. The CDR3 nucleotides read TGTGCCAGCAGTGACACGGGGGGCAATCAGCCCCAGCATTTT.

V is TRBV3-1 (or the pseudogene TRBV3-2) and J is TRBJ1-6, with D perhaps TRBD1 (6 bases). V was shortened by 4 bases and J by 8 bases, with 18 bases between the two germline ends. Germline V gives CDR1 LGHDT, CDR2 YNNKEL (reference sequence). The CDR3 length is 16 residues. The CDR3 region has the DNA TGTGCCAGCAGCCTAAGCTCTGGGGGCGCGTATTCACCCCTCCACTTT. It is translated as CASSLSSGGAYSPLHF.

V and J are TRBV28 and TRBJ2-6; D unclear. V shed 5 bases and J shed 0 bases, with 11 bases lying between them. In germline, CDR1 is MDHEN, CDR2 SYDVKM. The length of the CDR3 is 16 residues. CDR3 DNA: TGTGCCAGCAGTCTACAGCTCCCCTCTGGGGCCAACGTCCTGACTTTC. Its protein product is CASSLQLPSGANVLTF.

In DNA form, the CDR3 reads TGTGCCAGCAGCCCCTTCCTGGCAGGGGGCTACGAGCAGTACTTC. Encoded protein: CASSPFLAGGYEQYF. The chain carries TRBV7-6 and TRBJ2-7; 7 bases map to TRBD1. The germline V gene has CDR1 SGHVS and CDR2 FNYEAQ. There are 15 residues in the CDR3. V lost 5 bases to trimming and J lost 3 bases; unmatched junction nucleotides: 10. Full variable domain (remainder filled in from reference TRBV7-6 and TRBJ2-7): GAGVSQSPRYKVTKRGQDVALRCDPISGHVSLYWYRQALGQGPEFLTYFNYEAQQDKSGLPNDRFSAERPEGSISTLTIQRTEQRDSAMYRCASSPFLAGGYEQYFGPGTRLTVT.

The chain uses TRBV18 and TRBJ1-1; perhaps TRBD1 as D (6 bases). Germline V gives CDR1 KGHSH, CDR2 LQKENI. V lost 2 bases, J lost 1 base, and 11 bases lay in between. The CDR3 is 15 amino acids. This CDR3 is CASSPGTFGNTEAFF. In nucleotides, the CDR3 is TGTGCCAGCTCACCAGGGACATTCGGGAACACTGAAGCTTTCTTT.

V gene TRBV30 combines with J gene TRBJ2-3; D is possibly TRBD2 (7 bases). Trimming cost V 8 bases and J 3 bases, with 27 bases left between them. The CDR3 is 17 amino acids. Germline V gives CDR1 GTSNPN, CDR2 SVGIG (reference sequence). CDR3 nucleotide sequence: TGTGCCGGGGCCACAGGGAGCGGCGGGGGCTTTACAGATACGCAGTATTTT. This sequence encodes CAGATGSGGGFTDTQYF.